This T cell receptor (beta chain) was found in a study of T-cell reconstitution after alpha-beta-depleted transplantation in children. Study results and caveats: Newly generated T cells supplied most T-cell counts and diversity one year post-transplant.

The CDR3 length is 15 residues. The V end was cut by 6 bases, the J end by 6 bases, with 20 bases between. During its preparation, the TCRbeta library received unique molecular identifiers. TCRdb independently ran MiXCR on the PCR reads; one entry per CDR3 protein. The table includes almost 600,000 distinct CDR3 sequences, 27% detected once. This clonotype turned up a few times. Its antigen is as yet unknown. This sequence was found in a boy under two years old with Wiskott-Aldrich syndrome, due to receive a stem cell transplant. Sequencing was performed on PBMCs, taken before TCRalphabeta/CD19-depleted stem cell transplant. This chain links TRBV12-3 or TRBV12-4 with TRBJ2-5; maybe TRBD2 (7 bases). CDR3: CASRSQGLGGKTQYF. CDR3 DNA sequence: TGTGCCAGCAGATCTCAGGGGCTGGGGGGGAAGACCCAGTACTTC.